These 5 T cell receptor beta chains were all obtained from the same sample, sequenced in a study of cytomegalovirus exposure and HLA in healthy donors. Primers: 60 Vbeta forward and 13 Jbeta reverse. Clones were sequenced by immunoSEQ multiplex PCR, and TCRdb holds only the in-frame ones, with some missing. The sample has 160,000 or so clones; roughly four fifths are singletons. The specimen was PBMCs. The source is a woman aged 45-65 years in good health and CMV-seronegative.

The genes are TRBV19 and TRBJ1-5, with D possibly matching TRBD1 (6 bases). Trimming removed 5 bases at V and 2 bases at J, with 7 bases between. The CDR3 extends over 13 amino acids. CDR1 is LNHDA, CDR2 SQIVND, per germline (reference sequence). In DNA form, the CDR3 reads TGTGCCAGTAGTTCAGGGGGCAATCAGCCCCAGCATTTT. Translating gives CASSSGGNQPQHF. The entire variable domain, with the rest obtained from reference TRBV19 and TRBJ1-5, is as follows: DGGITQSPKYLFRKEGQNVTLSCEQNLNHDAMYWYRQDPGQGLRLIYYSQIVNDFQKGDIAEGYSVSREKKESFPLTVTSAQKNPTAFYLCASSSGGNQPQHFGDGTRLSIL.

The chain joins TRBV27 to TRBJ1-5, with TRBD1 matching over 11 bases. Germline V lookup: CDR1 MNHEY, CDR2 SMNVEV (reference sequence). V shed 5 bases, J shed 4 bases, and the junction held 1 base outside the gene matches. The CDR3 length is 14 residues. The CDR3 DNA is TGTGCCAGCAGTGGGACAGGGGGGAATCAGCCCCAGCATTTT. It specifies CASSGTGGNQPQHF.

Written as DNA, the CDR3 is TGTGCCAGCAGTTTAAGGGGTCGGTATGTTAGCACTGAAGCTTTCTTT. Its protein product is CASSLRGRYVSTEAFF. This chain links TRBV28 with TRBJ1-1; D might be TRBD1 (5 bases). In germline, CDR1 is MDHEN, CDR2 SYDVKM. CDR3 size: 16 residues. Trimming took off 2 bases at V and 4 bases at J, with 17 bases between the two ends.

The chain is built from TRBV5-1 and TRBJ2-7, with D perhaps matching TRBD2 (6 bases). Trimming cost V 1 base and J 2 bases, with 16 bases left between them. The CDR3 length is 16 residues. Germline V gene data show CDR1 as SGHRS and CDR2 as YFSETQ. The CDR3 is CASSLSGRKYTYEQYF. CDR3 DNA: TGCGCCAGCAGCTTGTCGGGGAGGAAATATACCTACGAGCAGTACTTC. Complete variable domain (other parts from reference TRBV5-1 and TRBJ2-7): KAGVTQTPRYLIKTRGQQVTLSCSPISGHRSVSWYQQTPGQGLQFLFEYFSETQRNKGNFPGRFSGRQFSNSRSEMNVSTLELGDSALYLCASSLSGRKYTYEQYFGPGTRLTVT.

The chain carries TRBV4-3 and TRBJ2-1; no clear D gene. The CDR3 is 14 amino acids. The germline V gene encodes CDR1 LGHNA and CDR2 YSLEER. V shed 2 bases and J shed 5 bases, with 10 bases lying between them. The CDR3 spells CASSQLGGNNEQFF. The CDR3 bases are TGCGCCAGCAGCCAATTAGGCGGAAACAATGAGCAGTTCTTC.